This T cell receptor beta chain was captured in a study of cytomegalovirus exposure and HLA in healthy donors. The study, taken as a whole, reports: The CMV antigen specificity of a few CMV-associated chains was confirmed through in vitro analysis.

This clone was recorded once. Its target is unknown. PCR used 60 Vbeta primers and 13 Jbeta primers. Profiling relied on immunoSEQ multiplex PCR, and the TCRdb table lists in-frame clones only, not all of them. The sample shows roughly 20,000 clones, about 77% of them seen only once. The clonotype was recovered from a man between 60 and 75 years old in good health and CMV-seronegative. The sequencing sample was made of PBMCs.

The CDR3 loop is CASSESGLPRETQYF. For the CDR3, the DNA is TGCGCCAGCAGTGAGTCGGGACTGCCGAGGGAGACCCAGTACTTC. The chain joins TRBV10-2 to TRBJ2-5; D might be TRBD2 (6 bases). Germline-derived CDR1 and CDR2 are WSHSY and SAAADI. This CDR3 is built from 15 residues. V was trimmed by 0 bases and J by 5 bases, leaving 13 bases between them.